This TCR beta chain was captured in a study of long-term antiretroviral therapy in people with HIV. Study conclusions and caveats: Absence of data on ART adherence, viral resistance or therapy changes was noted.

Sequencing used immunoSEQ v3.0 at survey level. Data came from immunoSEQ multiplex PCR; TCRdb stores just in-frame clones and leaves some out. This table has over 30,000 clones, about 80% appearing once. In regard to this clone: No antigen is known for it.

CDR1 is MGHRA, CDR2 YSYEKL, per germline. V lost 1 base and J lost 0; bases outside the gene matches: 2. The CDR3 is 16 residues long. This receptor was identified in a woman aged 45-60 years with HIV. The sequenced sample was unsorted PBMCs, obtained 2 years after starting antiretroviral therapy. J is TRBJ2-2 and V is TRBV4-1; 7 nucleotides align to TRBD2. In DNA, the CDR3 is TGCGCCAGCAGCCAAGCCAGCGGGGCGAACACCGGGGAGCTGTTTTTT. It codes for CASSQASGANTGELFF.